This entry concerns a single T cell receptor (beta chain). No antigen is known for it. No qualities accompany the bases; no much larger clone lies one base away. According to the germline V gene, CDR1 reads MNHEY and CDR2 reads SVGAGI. At the junction V is shortened by 6 bases and J by 2 bases, with 16 bases in between. Its CDR3 holds 15 amino acids, cysteine through phenylalanine. Of all the DNA, just the CDR3 is kept, 45 bases in frame from base 1. These data originate in a study of T cell responses to AZD1222 COVID-19 vaccine (dated by TCRdb to 2020 to 2023). Background on the whole study: AZD1222 recipients with second doses at about 4 weeks or about 12 weeks were pooled, because spike-specific TCR depth and breadth did not differ between schedules. Trial participants were enrolled into age subgroups of 18-55, 56-69 and 70-plus years, which contained approximately 150, 28 and 58 TCR-sequenced participants, respectively. TCR sequencing covered 230 to 250 trial participants: 200 to 210 given two doses of AZD1222 and 26 given two doses of MenACWY control vaccine.

The CDR3 regions of human TCRbeta chains were analyzed by immunosequencing. The paper's data handling went like this. TCRs in the repertoires were compared against a reference library of SARS-CoV-2-specific TCRs that had been generated with the MIRA antigen-specificity platform. Breadth was defined as the fraction of unique TCRs that were SARS-CoV-2-associated, and depth was defined as the fraction of total T cells that were SARS-CoV-2-associated. Using the MIRA data, each spike-specific TCR was mapped to the spike region that the TCR reacts to and placed in a CD4 or CD8 class. Log10-transformed breadth and depth values were compared by one-way ANOVA with Sidak's multiple comparisons tests. The table comes from immuneACCESS by way of TCRdb, which keeps in-frame sequences with V and J called. Part of the clones is missing from these tables; in studies checked, under half for an unresolved V gene and the rest for unknown reasons. D and trimming were read from the DNA, whereas the V and J calls and clone size are those reported in that table. The table for this sample lists 100,000 to 150,000 clones; roughly 91% of them were counted only once. The ten most abundant clones make up 28% of the sample.

Study-level results and caveats: After two AZD1222 doses, spike-specific TCR breadth and depth were significantly higher than at day 0 and than in MenACWY recipients. Participants were mostly white British and included more females than males, and it was suggested by the authors that clonal diversity may have been underestimated. In the small 56-69-year group, the increase in depth fell short of significance, most likely because of low power. Conclusions about previously exposed vaccinees were limited because only five to seven AZD1222 recipients were SARS-CoV-2 seropositive at baseline. Reportedly, close to half of the unique spike-specific TCRs recognized epitopes lying outside the regions that are mutated in the B.1.351 and B.1.1.7 variants. Because no day 14 peak-response samples were available, the repertoires could be characterized only after the peak T cell response. The whole spike protein was spanned by vaccine-associated CD4 TCRs, and dominant responses were seen in regions 160-218 and 743-854.

The time point label, read with the paper, signifies: baseline before first vaccination. Vaccinee samples came from UK trials COV001 and COV002, including a single-blind randomized controlled phase 2/3 trial of AZD1222 (ChAdOx1 nCoV-19) in healthy adults. For TCRbeta chain sequencing, PBMC samples from trial participants were taken at day 0 and at day 28 after the second dose. Sequenced material: peripheral blood, taken on day 0 of AZD1222 vaccination. The clonotype comes from an adult in good health. The sequence joins TRBV6-5 to TRBJ1-1; the D region possibly corresponds to TRBD1 (5 bases align). The nucleotide sequence is TGTGCCAGCAGACCCACTGAAGGGGCAAACACTGAAGCTTTCTTT. This yields the protein CASRPTEGANTEAFF.